This TCR beta chain is from a study of OX40 agonist ivuxolimab in advanced cancers. Study background: Participants could have had prior anti-PD-1, anti-PD-L1 or anti-CTLA-4 therapy, and approximately 37% had some. Study results and caveats: A proportion of nonresponders additionally exhibited low normalized T-cell clonal expansion. In CD8+ T cells, expanded clones were on average more numerous than in CD4+.

Trimming cost V 7 bases and J 5 bases, with 15 bases left between them. Per the germline V gene, CDR1 is SEHNR and CDR2 is FQNEAQ (reference sequence). This CDR3 spans 13 amino acids. A word on this clone: Antigen unknown.

Data came from immunoSEQ multiplex PCR; TCRdb stores just in-frame clones and leaves some out. The sample holds around 62,000 clones, 70% to 85% seen once. The material sequenced was CD4+ or CD8+ T cells sorted from blood, taken in a trial of the OX40 agonist ivuxolimab. This rearrangement joins TRBV7-9 to TRBJ2-7; D unresolved. This TCR was recovered from an adult with an advanced solid tumor such as melanoma, head and neck, liver or kidney cancer. The CDR3 bases are TGTGCCAGCATCGTAGTGGGTGGCCACGAGCAGTACTTC. Its translation: CASIVVGGHEQYF.